This T cell receptor beta chain was documented in a study of blood T cell repertoires in COVID-19 (dated by TCRdb to about 2020). General notes on the study: Collaborator samples came from the United States, Italy and Spain and covered acute and convalescent phases of COVID-19. The material from the prospective study consisted of cDNA or gDNA derived from T cells, B-cell-depleted T cells, or PBMCs. The dataset comprised deeply sampled blood TCRbeta repertoires from subjects exposed to, actively infected with, or recovered from COVID-19. The repertoires were released in a freely available public database meant as a resource for research on the immune response to SARS-CoV-2. The samples were drawn from two sources: the first 160 participants of the ongoing ImmuneRACE study, and approximately 1,300 subjects contributed by 6 global collaborators. The sample metadata nearly always contained a de-identified subject ID, COVID-19 status, age in years and sex. HLA class I and class II types, where available, came from metadata supplied by the sample provider rather than from assay-based typing.

In the case of this clone: Its specific antigen is unknown. Base qualities are not recorded, but no much larger clone differs from it by a single base.

The full study reports these points: Clinical and demographic metadata were provided uncurated, with the amount varying by source and participant.

CDR1 and CDR2 (MGHRA, YSYEKL) derive from the germline V gene. Ends trimmed: V by 0 bases, J by 5 bases; bases unmatched to a gene: 11. The CDR3, cysteine through phenylalanine, is 18 amino acids long. Only the CDR3 portion is preserved as DNA: 54 bases, with reading frame beginning at the first base. Samples from volunteer blood donors who had recovered from COVID-19 were contributed by a second Seattle source. Each collaborating institution followed its own protocols to collect whole blood in K2EDTA tubes. For TCRbeta analysis, collaborators shipped samples as frozen whole blood, isolated PBMCs, or DNA extracted from either of those sample types. The immunoSEQ Assay, a bias-controlled multiplex PCR, was used to amplify TCRbeta CDR3 regions from genomic DNA. In the paper's pipeline: Nucleated cell counts per sample were estimated from amplification of reference gene primers within the assay. To quantify the absolute abundance of each unique TCRbeta CDR3 rearrangement, sequence reads were collapsed and filtered. For each sample, productive Simpson clonality was calculated by taking the square root of Simpson's diversity index across productive rearrangements. Drawn from immuneACCESS, this table holds only the in-frame rearrangements with V and J called that TCRdb kept. Clones are partly lost; checked studies trace under half to an unresolved V gene and leave the rest unexplained. That table gives V, J and clone size, and the DNA gave D and trimming. Across this sample there are around 270,000 clones, with over 80% seen only once. Of the sample, more than 1.5% is held by the ten largest clones.

The chain uses TRBV4-1 and TRBJ2-3; 10 central bases correspond to TRBD1. The sequenced sample consisted of peripheral blood. This receptor was taken from a middle-aged woman who had recovered from COVID-19. The encoded CDR3 is CASSQEGTGVFSGDTQYF. The DNA reads TGCGCCAGCAGCCAAGAGGGGACAGGGGTATTTTCAGGAGATACGCAGTATTTT.